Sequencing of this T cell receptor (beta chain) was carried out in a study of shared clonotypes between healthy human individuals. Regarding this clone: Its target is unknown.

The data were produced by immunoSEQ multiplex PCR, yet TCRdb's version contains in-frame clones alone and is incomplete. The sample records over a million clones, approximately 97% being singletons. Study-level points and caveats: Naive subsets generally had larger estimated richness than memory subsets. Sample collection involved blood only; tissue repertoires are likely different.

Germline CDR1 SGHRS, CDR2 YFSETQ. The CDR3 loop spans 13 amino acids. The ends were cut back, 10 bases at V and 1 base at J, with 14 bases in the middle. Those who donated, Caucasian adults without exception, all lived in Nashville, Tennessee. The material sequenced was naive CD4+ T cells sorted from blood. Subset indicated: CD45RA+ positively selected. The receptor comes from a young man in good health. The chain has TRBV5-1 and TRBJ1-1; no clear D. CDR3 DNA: TGCGCCTGCGGATTTGATCCGAACACTGAAGCTTTCTTT. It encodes CACGFDPNTEAFF.